Following are 2 T cell receptor beta chains from one sample sequenced in a study of Graves' ophthalmopathy and Graves' hyperthyroidism. Amplification targeted the TCR beta CDR3 regions, with RNA transcripts as the source material. In the first round, RT-PCR was carried out with HTBI primers, and a multiplex PCR formed the second round. MiXCR, applied by TCRdb to the multiplex PCR reads, yields one record per CDR3 protein. Of hundreds of thousands of distinct CDR3 sequences listed, around 50% are singletons. What was sequenced was peripheral blood. These receptors were collected from an adult man with Graves' ophthalmopathy.

This chain links TRBV7-9 with TRBJ2-2; perhaps TRBD2 as D (7 bases). CDR1 is SEHNR and CDR2 is FQNEAQ in the germline V gene (reference sequence). V was cut by 0 bases and J by 0 bases, with 14 bases left in between. The CDR3 is made up of 18 amino acids. The CDR3 protein is CASSLAGGAGANTGELFF. The CDR3 DNA reads as TGTGCCAGCAGCTTAGCGGGGGGGGCAGGGGCGAACACCGGGGAGCTGTTTTTT. Together with reference TRBV7-9 and TRBJ2-2, the CDR3 gives the full variable domain: DTGVSQNPRHKITKRGQNVTFRCDPISEHNRLYWYRQTLGQGPEFLTYFQNEAQLEKSRLLSDRFSAERPKGSFSTLEIQRTEQGDSAMYLCASSLAGGAGANTGELFFGEGSRLTVL.

The V gene is TRBV28, the J gene TRBJ2-7, with 11 bases aligning to TRBD2. CDR3 length equals 15 residues. V dropped 3 bases and J dropped 2; count of bases not matched to a gene: 3. CDR1 and CDR2 (germline): MDHEN, SYDVKM. DNA of the CDR3: TGTGCCAGCAGTTTCGGACTAGCGGGTCCCTACGAGCAGTACTTC. Its protein is CASSFGLAGPYEQYF.